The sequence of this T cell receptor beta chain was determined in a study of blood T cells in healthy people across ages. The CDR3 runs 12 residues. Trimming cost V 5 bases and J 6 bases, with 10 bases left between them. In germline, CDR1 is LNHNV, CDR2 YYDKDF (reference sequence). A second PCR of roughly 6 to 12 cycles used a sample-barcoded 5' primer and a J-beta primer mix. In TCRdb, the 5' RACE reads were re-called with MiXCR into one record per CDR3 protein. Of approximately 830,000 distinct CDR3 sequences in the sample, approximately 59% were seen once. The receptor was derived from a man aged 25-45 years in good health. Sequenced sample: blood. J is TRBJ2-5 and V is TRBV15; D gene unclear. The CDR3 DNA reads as TGTGCCACCAGCTCCCCGGCGCAGACCCAGTACTTC. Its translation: CATSSPAQTQYF.